This record covers a single T cell receptor (beta chain). The sample originates from a study of blood T cell repertoires in COVID-19. Trimming left V 0 bases short and J 4 bases short, with 16 bases between. CDR1 is MNHEY, CDR2 SVGAGI, per germline. The CDR3 covers 16 residues. Here immunoSEQ multiplex PCR was the method, and the copy in TCRdb shows in-frame clones only, minus some. The data hold hundreds of thousands of clones, with approximately 78% observed a single time. The V call is TRBV6-5, the J call TRBJ2-7; possibly TRBD2 for D (7 bases). Sequenced: peripheral blood. This receptor was identified in a woman aged 60-70 years with active or convalescent COVID-19. The CDR3 coding sequence is TGTGCCAGCAGTTACTCGTTGGGGGGGGGCAGGTACGAGCAGTACTTC. It codes for CASSYSLGGGRYEQYF.